The 5 T cell receptor beta chains below come from one sample, sequenced in a study of blood T cell repertoires in COVID-19. TCRdb keeps only in-frame clones here, not all; method: immunoSEQ multiplex PCR. The sample lists approximately 220,000 clones, 89% occurring once. Sample: PBMCs or T cells enriched from blood (not recorded which). The receptors originated from a woman younger than 45 with acute COVID-19.

The rearrangement links TRBV11-3 to TRBJ2-2; 9 bases are shared with TRBD1. Per the germline V gene, CDR1 is SGHNT and CDR2 is YENEEA. The V segment lost 4 bases and the J segment 4 bases; nucleotides outside the gene matches: 7. The CDR3 is made up of 16 amino acids. The CDR3 loop is CASSSRDRVATGELFF. The CDR3 DNA reads TGTGCCAGCAGCTCCCGGGACAGGGTGGCCACCGGGGAGCTGTTTTTT.

V usage is TRBV2 and J usage is TRBJ1-6; 8 nucleotides match TRBD1. CDR3 length: 14 residues. Germline V gene data show CDR1 as SNHLY and CDR2 as FYNNEI. The V segment lost 8 bases and the J segment 7 bases; nucleotides outside the gene matches: 7. The CDR3, as DNA: TGTGCCAGCTTCTGGACAGGGCAGAATTCACCCCTCCACTTT. Translating gives CASFWTGQNSPLHF. Full variable domain (rest looked up from reference TRBV2 and TRBJ1-6): EPEVTQTPSHQVTQMGQEVILRCVPISNHLYFYWYRQILGQKVEFLVSFYNNEISEKSEIFDDQFSVERPDGSNFTLKIRSTKLEDSAMYFCASFWTGQNSPLHFGNGTRLTVT.

This clone has just one count. V and J are TRBV3-1 (or the pseudogene TRBV3-2) and TRBJ1-1, with D hard to call. Trimming stripped 4 bases from V and 5 bases from J, with 14 bases between. Germline CDR1 is LGHDT and CDR2 is YNNKEL (reference sequence). The CDR3 totals 14 residues. This CDR3 is CASSPPRGRTEAFF. DNA of the CDR3: TGTGCCAGCAGCCCGCCTCGGGGTCGGACTGAAGCTTTCTTT.

This clone was seen once. The V call is TRBV24-1, the J call TRBJ2-2; 7 positions agree with TRBD2. Trimming removed 3 bases from V and 8 bases from J; junction bases left unmatched: 11. The CDR3 loop spans 16 amino acids. Looked up from germline, CDR1 is KGHDR and CDR2 is SFDVKD. The DNA of the CDR3 is TGTGCCACCAGTGATCACCTCGGGTCAGCGGGGGGGGAGCTGTTTTTT. The encoded protein is CATSDHLGSAGGELFF.

The rearrangement links TRBV7-9 to TRBJ2-1; D uncertain. V was shortened by 1 base and J by 8 bases, with 15 bases between the two germline ends. Germline CDR1 SEHNR, CDR2 FQNEAQ (reference sequence). CDR3 length: 15 residues. CDR3 nucleotide sequence: TGTGCCAGCAGCTTAGACTATTCCCGGCCGGATGAGCAGTTCTTC. Its protein product is CASSLDYSRPDEQFF.